Below, 8 T cell receptor beta chains from the same sample are listed, as sequenced in a study of technical replicates of blood from a few donors. Profiling relied on immunoSEQ multiplex PCR, and the TCRdb table lists in-frame clones only, not all of them. Among about 72,000 clones listed, 92% were seen once. Input material: T cells isolated from PBMCs. The receptor source for this set is a human donor in good health.

The chain has TRBV9 and TRBJ1-1, with 10 bases aligning to TRBD1. The ends lost 4 bases at V and 0 bases at J; junction bases unmatched: 3. This CDR3 region has 15 residues. Germline values: CDR1 SGDLS, CDR2 YYNGEE. CDR3: CASSLGTGVNTEAFF. For the CDR3, the DNA is TGTGCCAGCAGCCTTGGGACAGGGGTGAACACTGAAGCTTTCTTT.

This sequence joins TRBV21-1 and TRBJ2-2; the listed D gene, TRBD1, was not tested against the DNA. TRBV21-1 has pseudogene status. The CDR3 totals 17 residues. The CDR3 is CASSAPGQGTNTGELFF. CDR3 DNA sequence: TGTGCCAGCAGCGCACCGGGACAGGGAACCAACACCGGGGAGCTGTTTTTT.

This clone was observed once. J is TRBJ2-7 and V is TRBV11-2; 9 bases agree with TRBD1. V shed 4 bases, J shed 8 bases, and the junction held 6 bases outside the gene matches. This CDR3 comprises 13 residues. The germline V gene encodes CDR1 SGHAT and CDR2 FQNNGV. CDR3 region: CASSSGDRVQQYF. The CDR3 DNA sequence: TGTGCCAGCAGCTCCGGGGACAGGGTACAGCAGTACTTC.

Here the CDR3 reads CASSDEVGNREGYTF. CDR3 DNA sequence: TGCGCCAGCAGTGACGAAGTAGGAAACAGGGAAGGCTACACCTTC. The chain carries TRBV10-1 and TRBJ1-2; tentative D call: TRBD1 (6 bases). V lost 3 bases and J lost 8, with 19 bases in between. The CDR3 has 15 amino acids. Germline CDR1 and CDR2: WNHNN and SYGVQD (reference sequence).

This chain joins TRBV19 and TRBJ1-1; no definite D call. Trimming pared 6 bases from V and 0 bases from J, leaving 8 bases between. The CDR3 extends over 13 amino acids. CDR1 and CDR2 (germline): LNHDA, SQIVND (reference sequence). CDR3 sequence: CASSPSLNTEAFF. The CDR3 DNA reads as TGTGCCAGTAGCCCCAGTTTGAACACTGAAGCTTTCTTT.

The chain couples TRBV25-1 to TRBJ2-6, with 7 bases lining up with TRBD1. CDR1 MGHDK and CDR2 SYGVNS come from the germline V gene. V trimming: 3 bases; J trimming: 4 bases; junction bases outside the gene matches: 9. CDR3 length: 17 residues. The CDR3 reads CASSEYPGQSGANVLTF. CDR3 nucleotide sequence: TGTGCCAGCAGTGAGTATCCGGGACAGTCCGGGGCCAACGTCCTGACTTTC.

The chain couples TRBV28 to TRBJ2-7, with 9 bases fitting TRBD2. V was clipped by 10 bases and J by 3 bases; unmatched bases: 7. The CDR3 totals 13 residues. Germline V gene sequence: CDR1 MDHEN, CDR2 SYDVKM. The CDR3 sequence: CATGLAINYEQYF. DNA of the CDR3: TGTGCCACCGGACTAGCGATTAACTACGAGCAGTACTTC.

The chain joins TRBV19 to TRBJ1-4; D ambiguous. V gave up 1 base and J gave up 4 bases, with 13 bases separating them. Germline assignment: CDR1 LNHDA and CDR2 SQIVND (reference sequence). The CDR3 runs 16 residues. The CDR3 DNA reads as TGTGCCAGTAGTATAGGTATCGTGCCGGGTAATGAAAAACTGTTTTTT. Its translation is CASSIGIVPGNEKLFF.